One sample yielded the 21 T cell receptor beta chains listed below, sequenced in a study of identical twins. TCRdb called the 5' RACE reads again in MiXCR, with one record for every CDR3 protein. The data contain about 890,000 distinct CDR3 sequences, 10% to 15% of them singletons. The same sample was also used in a study of yellow fever vaccine responses in identical twins.

The sample comprised PBMCs. Receptors were obtained from a woman aged 18-29 years in good health.

This clonotype appeared a few times. The chain uses TRBV27 and TRBJ1-5, with no clear D. Germline-derived CDR1 and CDR2 are MNHEY and SMNVEV (reference sequence). Trimming shortened V by 4 bases and J by 0 bases, and 10 bases separated the two germline ends. The CDR3 extends over 15 amino acids. CDR3 nucleotides: TGTGCCAGCAGTTCGAACGGGTATAGCAATCAGCCCCAGCATTTT. This codes for CASSSNGYSNQPQHF.

The rearrangement links TRBV20-1 to TRBJ2-5; TRBD2 agrees at 9 bases. CDR1 and CDR2 from the germline V gene are DFQATT and SNEGSKA (reference sequence). Trimming cost V 5 bases and J 9 bases; bases outside gene matches: 7. The CDR3 totals 12 residues. CDR3 nucleotides: TGCAGTGCTGCGGGGGGGGGTTTGGCCCAGTACTTC. Translating it yields CSAAGGGLAQYF.

This clonotype was seen a few times. The chain uses TRBV7-8 and TRBJ2-2; 10 bases fit TRBD2. CDR3 length equals 16 residues. V was pared by 3 bases and J by 1 base, with 2 bases of the junction left unmatched. Germline V gene data show CDR1 as SGHVS and CDR2 as FQNEAQ. The CDR3 loop reads CASSFLAGVNTGELFF. The DNA of the CDR3 is TGTGCCAGCAGCTTTCTAGCGGGGGTGAACACCGGGGAGCTGTTTTTT.

V and J are TRBV25-1 and TRBJ2-5; D might be TRBD1 or TRBD2, each matching 5 bases. Trimming pared 0 bases from V and 5 bases from J, leaving 16 bases between. The CDR3 extends over 16 amino acids. Germline CDR1 is MGHDK and CDR2 is SYGVNS. The DNA of the CDR3 is TGTGCCAGCAGTGAATATAGCTGGGGGTTCCGGGAGACCCAGTACTTC. The encoded protein is CASSEYSWGFRETQYF.

V gene TRBV11-2 combines with J gene TRBJ2-3, with no clear D. The CDR3 is made up of 16 amino acids. Germline loops: CDR1 SGHAT, CDR2 FQNNGV. V gave up 1 base and J gave up 6 bases, with 17 bases separating them. In DNA, the CDR3 is TGTGCCAGCAGCTTAGCCCTCTCTATAGACGCGGATACGCAGTATTTT. Residues: CASSLALSIDADTQYF.

J is TRBJ1-2 and V is TRBV3-1; tentatively, D is TRBD1 (6 bases). Germline V lookup: CDR1 LGHDT, CDR2 YNNKEL (reference sequence). V lost 4 bases to trimming and J lost 0 bases, with 9 bases between them. This CDR3 spans 14 amino acids. CDR3 coding DNA: TGTGCCAGCAGCCGGGACACAACTAACTATGGCTACACCTTC. Translation gives CASSRDTTNYGYTF. The full variable domain, completed using reference TRBV3-1 and TRBJ1-2, is DTAVSQTPKYLVTQMGNDKSIKCEQNLGHDTMYWYKQDSKKFLKIMFSYNNKELIINETVPNRFSPKSPDKAHLNLHINSLELGDSAVYFCASSRDTTNYGYTFGSGTRLTVV.

V is TRBV3-1 and J is TRBJ2-1, with D possibly being TRBD1 (6 bases). The CDR3 has 17 amino acids. V was cut by 4 bases and J by 3 bases, with 19 bases left in between. Germline CDR1 LGHDT, CDR2 YNNKEL (reference sequence). CDR3 coding DNA: TGTGCCAGCAGCCCCCAGTTGAGGACAGCTCGCTACAATGAGCAGTTCTTC. Amino acid sequence: CASSPQLRTARYNEQFF.

This chain links TRBV7-9 with TRBJ2-6; tentative D call: TRBD1 (5 bases). Germline-derived CDR1 and CDR2 are SEHNR and FQNEAQ (reference sequence). The CDR3 has 16 residues. V shed 7 bases and J shed 4 bases, with 17 bases lying between them. CDR3 nucleotides: TGTGCCAGCATCATTCCCCAGGGCCAGGGGGCCAACGTCCTGACTTTC. Protein product: CASIIPQGQGANVLTF.

This clonotype occurred many times. V and J are TRBV20-1 and TRBJ2-1; perhaps TRBD2 as D (6 bases). The V and J ends lost 4 bases and 1 base respectively, with 20 bases between them. From germline, CDR1 is DFQATT and CDR2 SNEGSKA (reference sequence). CDR3 length: 17 residues. The CDR3: CSATTSLKSRSYNEQFF. In DNA, the CDR3 is TGCAGTGCTACTACTAGCCTCAAAAGTCGGTCCTACAATGAGCAGTTCTTC.

This clonotype was recorded many times. The V and J genes are TRBV5-1 and TRBJ2-6, with no clear D. CDR3 length: 15 residues. Germline V gene lookup returns CDR1 SGHRS and CDR2 YFSETQ. Deletions cut 0 bases from V and 3 bases from J, with 7 bases between. The CDR3 region is CASSLDRSGANVLTF. CDR3 DNA sequence: TGCGCCAGCAGCTTGGACAGAAGTGGGGCCAACGTCCTGACTTTC.

This clonotype was seen only a few times. The chain has TRBV12-3 or TRBV12-4 and TRBJ2-2; 9 nucleotides line up with TRBD2. CDR3 length: 13 amino acids. The J segment lost 6 bases and the V segment lost 11 bases, leaving 7 bases of the junction unmatched. The CDR3 spells CAVKRGAPGELFF. In DNA form, the CDR3 reads TGTGCCGTAAAGCGGGGGGCTCCCGGGGAGCTGTTTTTT.

This rearrangement joins TRBV2 to TRBJ2-3, with D perhaps being TRBD1 or TRBD2 (6 bases each). The V end was cut by 7 bases, the J end by 4 bases, with 15 bases between. The CDR3 totals 14 residues. Germline CDR1 reads SNHLY; CDR2 reads FYNNEI. This chain's CDR3 is CASIGRGRSDTQYF. The DNA for the CDR3 is TGTGCCAGCATCGGCCGGGGGCGGTCAGATACGCAGTATTTT.

The J gene is TRBJ1-4, the V gene TRBV12-3 or TRBV12-4; D may be TRBD1 (6 bases). V lost 6 bases and J lost 4, with 15 bases in between. This CDR3 region has 15 residues. CDR3 region: CASRRNRAGNEKLFF. Here the CDR3 DNA reads TGTGCCAGCAGGCGCAACAGGGCTGGTAATGAAAAACTGTTTTTT.

This clonotype came up a few times. The J gene is TRBJ2-2, the V gene TRBV10-3, with 12 bases fitting TRBD2. Germline CDR1 and CDR2: ENHRY and SYGVKD. The CDR3 has 17 residues. Losses at the gene ends were 7 bases for V and 0 bases for J; bases not matched to a gene: 6. This chain's CDR3 is CAITPGTSGPNTGELFF. The CDR3 bases are TGTGCCATCACCCCCGGGACTAGCGGGCCGAACACCGGGGAGCTGTTTTTT.

This chain links TRBV4-2 with TRBJ2-3; D remains ambiguous. V was pared by 2 bases and J by 6 bases, with 12 bases between. CDR3 length: 14 residues. Germline V gives CDR1 LGHNA, CDR2 YNFKEQ. CDR3 sequence reads: CASSQRPLTDTQYF. The DNA for the CDR3 is TGTGCCAGCAGCCAAAGGCCCCTCACGGATACGCAGTATTTT.

V and J are TRBV28 and TRBJ2-5, with D hard to call. Germline CDR1 MDHEN, CDR2 SYDVKM. The CDR3 loop spans 16 amino acids. Deletions cut 3 bases from V and 2 bases from J, with 16 bases between. The CDR3: CASSFPPVGEQETQYF. DNA for the CDR3: TGTGCCAGCAGTTTCCCCCCAGTGGGCGAACAAGAGACCCAGTACTTC.

Ten or more counts support this clonotype. This chain uses TRBV10-3 with TRBJ2-1, with D perhaps matching TRBD1 (5 bases). Trimming shortened V by 9 bases and J by 8 bases, and 17 bases separated the two germline ends. This CDR3 region has 13 residues. Germline CDR1 and CDR2: ENHRY and SYGVKD. The CDR3 DNA is TGTGCCATTTTTAAGGGGTTTGGGGATGAGCAGTTCTTC. Protein: CAIFKGFGDEQFF.

This rearrangement joins TRBV15 to TRBJ2-7; 9 nucleotides match TRBD1. Germline V lookup: CDR1 LNHNV, CDR2 YYDKDF (reference sequence). V shed 3 bases, J shed 3 bases, and the junction held 6 bases outside the gene matches. CDR3 size: 15 residues. The CDR3 DNA sequence: TGTGCCACCAGCAGTGCCTCGGACAGGGGCTACGAGCAGTACTTC. As protein: CATSSASDRGYEQYF.

The chain recombines TRBV10-3 with TRBJ2-3; D may be TRBD2 (5 bases). Between the trimmed V and J ends, which lost 4 bases and 2 bases, there was a span of 7 bases. From germline, CDR1 is ENHRY and CDR2 SYGVKD. The CDR3 contains 13 residues. CDR3 DNA sequence: TGTGCCATCAGTGGCGGGTTCACAGATACGCAGTATTTT. Translated, it gives CAISGGFTDTQYF.

This clonotype came up a few times. The rearrangement joins TRBV5-1 to TRBJ1-4; TRBD1 matches 9 bases. CDR3 length: 15 residues. The ends lost 0 bases at V and 4 bases at J; junction bases unmatched: 1. The V gene's germline CDR1 is SGHRS and CDR2 YFSETQ. CDR3 bases: TGCGCCAGCAGCTTGGAGGGACAGGGTAATGAAAAACTGTTTTTT. It codes for CASSLEGQGNEKLFF. Using reference TRBV5-1 and TRBJ1-4 for the parts outside the CDR3, the full variable domain is KAGVTQTPRYLIKTRGQQVTLSCSPISGHRSVSWYQQTPGQGLQFLFEYFSETQRNKGNFPGRFSGRQFSNSRSEMNVSTLELGDSALYLCASSLEGQGNEKLFFGSGTQLSVL.

J is TRBJ2-1 and V is TRBV20-1, with a weak D call TRBD2 (6 bases). The CDR3 is 15 amino acids. V lost 5 bases and J lost 6, with 20 bases in between. Germline CDR1 is DFQATT and CDR2 is SNEGSKA (reference sequence). The CDR3 nucleotides read TGCAGTGCTGGGACGACGACTGGGGGGTCCAATGAGCAGTTCTTC. It translates to CSAGTTTGGSNEQFF.